One sample yielded the 14 T cell receptor beta chains listed below, sequenced in a study of blood T cell repertoires in COVID-19. Some clones are missing from TCRdb's copy, which holds only in-frame ones; the method was immunoSEQ multiplex PCR. Among some 180,000 clones listed, approximately 92% were seen once. Sequencing was done on a sample of peripheral blood. Receptor source: a man aged 45 to 65 with acute or convalescent COVID-19.

In this sample, this clone turned up a few times. The chain combines TRBV5-6 with TRBJ2-7, with a tentative D call TRBD2 (6 bases). The CDR3 contains 17 residues. V lost 6 bases, J lost 3 bases, and 25 bases lay in between. CDR1 SGHDT and CDR2 YYEEEE come from the germline V gene. CDR3 loop: CASTLGGLYEGRYEQYV. The CDR3 region has the DNA TGTGCCAGCACCCTGGGGGGTTTATACGAAGGGCGCTACGAGCAGTACGTC.

This chain connects TRBV25-1 to TRBJ1-6; TRBD1 matches 8 bases. Germline lookup yields CDR1 MGHDK and CDR2 SYGVNS. The CDR3 covers 15 residues. With V trimmed by 3 bases and J by 6 bases, 4 bases remained unmatched. CDR3 amino acids: CASSDGQGPNSPLHF. The CDR3 DNA follows: TGTGCCAGCAGTGATGGACAGGGCCCTAATTCACCCCTCCACTTT.

The DNA for the CDR3 is TGTGCCAGCAAGAGAGCAGACAGGCCGAACACCGGGGAGCTGTTTTTT. Translation gives CASKRADRPNTGELFF. V is TRBV7-9 and J is TRBJ2-2; perhaps TRBD1 as D (6 bases). The CDR3 is 16 amino acids. V lost 7 bases, J lost 0 bases, and 15 bases lay in between. Germline V gene data show CDR1 as SEHNR and CDR2 as FQNEAQ (reference sequence).

The chain is built from TRBV11-2 and TRBJ2-5; maybe TRBD1 (6 bases). Between the trimmed V and J ends, which lost 3 bases and 2 bases, there was a span of 16 bases. The CDR3 contains 16 residues. The germline CDR1 and CDR2 sequences are SGHAT and FQNNGV. CDR3 sequence reads: CASSLVDSGPQETQYF. CDR3 nucleotides: TGTGCCAGCAGCTTGGTGGACAGCGGACCTCAAGAGACCCAGTACTTC. The full variable domain, in which reference TRBV11-2 and TRBJ2-5 provide the parts outside the CDR3, is EAGVAQSPRYKIIEKRQSVAFWCNPISGHATLYWYQQILGQGPKLLIQFQNNGVVDDSQLPKDRFSAERLKGVDSTLKIQPAKLEDSAVYLCASSLVDSGPQETQYFGPGTRLLVL.

The chain couples TRBV28 to TRBJ2-4; 8 positions agree with TRBD2. CDR3 length equals 17 residues. The junction had 14 bases not matched to a gene; V was cut back by 5 bases and J by 5 bases. Germline V lookup: CDR1 MDHEN, CDR2 SYDVKM. This chain's CDR3 is CASSQTPGGVFQNIQYF. The CDR3 nucleotides read TGTGCCAGCAGTCAAACTCCGGGAGGGGTCTTTCAAAACATTCAGTACTTC.

The rearrangement uses TRBV3-1 (or the pseudogene TRBV3-2) and TRBJ2-3, with D unclear. Trimming pared 0 bases from V and 9 bases from J, leaving 7 bases between. Germline lookup yields CDR1 LGHDT and CDR2 YNNKEL (reference sequence). The CDR3 is 12 amino acids. This CDR3 is CASSQDEETQYF. DNA of the CDR3: TGTGCCAGCAGCCAAGATGAGGAGACGCAGTATTTT.

The chain uses TRBV5-1 and TRBJ1-2; 9 bases line up with TRBD1. Germline CDR1 reads SGHRS; CDR2 reads YFSETQ. The CDR3 consists of 14 residues. Trimming removed 4 bases from V and 2 bases from J; junction bases left unmatched: 3. CDR3 DNA: TGCGCCAGCAGCCCGGGACAGGGAAACTATGGCTACACCTTC. Its translation: CASSPGQGNYGYTF.

As DNA, the CDR3 is TGTGCCACCAGCAGATCCGACAGCCAAGGAAACACCATATATTTT. Its protein product is CATSRSDSQGNTIYF. The V call is TRBV15, the J call TRBJ1-3, with D maybe TRBD1 (5 bases). CDR3 length equals 15 residues. Germline values: CDR1 LNHNV, CDR2 YYDKDF (reference sequence). Trimming took off 2 bases at V and 4 bases at J, with 12 bases between the two ends.

The J gene is TRBJ1-2, the V gene TRBV7-6; D perhaps matches TRBD1 (5 bases). V lost 1 base, J lost 7 bases, and 16 bases lay in between. Germline CDR1 reads SGHVS; CDR2 reads FNYEAQ. The CDR3 has 15 residues. DNA of the CDR3: TGTGCCAGCAGCTTAGATGGCAGGGCGCCTGGTGGCTACACCTTC. Protein sequence: CASSLDGRAPGGYTF.

The rearrangement links TRBV19 to TRBJ2-1, with 9 bases aligning to TRBD2. Germline V gives CDR1 LNHDA, CDR2 SQIVND (reference sequence). There are 16 residues in the CDR3. Trimming cost V 2 bases and J 5 bases; bases outside gene matches: 7. CDR3 nucleotide sequence: TGTGCCAGTAGTATAACCCGGACTAGCGAGAACAATGAGCAGTTCTTC. It is translated as CASSITRTSENNEQFF.

The chain is built from TRBV18 and TRBJ2-2; TRBD1 matches at 7 bases. The CDR3 length is 14 residues. Germline V gene sequence: CDR1 KGHSH, CDR2 LQKENI. Germline trimming cut 1 base from V and 5 bases from J; bases unmatched to any gene: 1. This CDR3 reads CASSPRQGTGELFF. The DNA for the CDR3 is TGTGCCAGCTCACCACGACAGGGAACCGGGGAGCTGTTTTTT.

In regard to this clone: A read error may be the cause here, since a much bigger clone is one base away. The same CDR3 arises from other DNA sequences in this sample as well. V usage is TRBV4-2 and J usage is TRBJ1-3, with 9 bases aligning to TRBD1. There are 17 residues in the CDR3. Germline values: CDR1 LGHNA, CDR2 YNFKEQ. V shed 0 bases and J 1 base; nucleotides not matched to a gene: 4. CDR3 protein: CASSQEGQGLSGNTIYF. As DNA, the CDR3 is TGTGCCAGCAGCCAAGAGGGACAGGGCCTTTCTGGAAACACCATATATTTT.

Comments on this clone: A junction end diverges from the germline sequence, so it may reflect a read error. The gene calls are TRBV19 and TRBJ2-2; TRBD1 is a possible D gene (5 bases). Germline assignment: CDR1 LNHDA and CDR2 SQIVND (reference sequence). This CDR3 has 15 residues. The CDR3 reads CASKVQGSNTGELFF. The CDR3 coding sequence is TGTGCAAGTAAGGTTCAGGGATCAAACACCGGGGAGCTGTTTTTT.

This rearrangement joins TRBV24-1 to TRBJ2-5, with TRBD2 identical over 8 bases. The CDR3 is 15 amino acids. Germline CDR1 KGHDR, CDR2 SFDVKD. Germline trimming cut 4 bases from V and 2 bases from J; bases unmatched to any gene: 5. CDR3 region: CATSEGSGKQETQYF. The DNA for the CDR3 is TGTGCCACCAGTGAGGGTAGCGGGAAACAAGAGACCCAGTACTTC.